One sample yielded the 14 T cell receptor beta chains listed below, sequenced in a study of PD-L1 blockade in urothelial cancer. The repertoire was sequenced with immunoSEQ multiplex PCR; TCRdb's copy has only in-frame clones and lacks some. The sample comprises 84,000 or so clones, more than 75% of which are singletons, and around 14% rests with the top ten. Time point indicated: pretreatment peripheral blood. The input for sequencing was PBMCs, taken around atezolizumab (anti-PD-L1) treatment. These receptors originate from a man aged 55 to 70 with urothelial cancer.

This clone was counted a single time. The chain uses TRBV28 and TRBJ2-7; TRBD2 aligns across 10 bases. This CDR3 region has 14 residues. Germline CDR1 reads MDHEN; CDR2 reads SYDVKM. V was pared by 6 bases and J by 2 bases, with 4 bases of the junction left unmatched. The CDR3 nucleotides read TGTGCCAGCAGAGGACTAGCGGAGGCCTACGAGCAGTACTTC. Translation gives CASRGLAEAYEQYF.

V and J are TRBV5-4 and TRBJ2-7; 7 bases agree with TRBD1. V gave up 1 base and J gave up 1 base; unmatched junction bases: 5. The CDR3 sequence is 15 residues long. The germline V gene encodes CDR1 SGHNT and CDR2 YYREEE (reference sequence). The CDR3: CASSLTGVLSYEQYF. The CDR3 DNA follows: TGTGCCAGCAGCTTGACAGGGGTTCTGTCCTACGAGCAGTACTTC.

The V gene is TRBV7-6, the J gene TRBJ1-4, with a tentative D call TRBD1 (5 bases). The CDR3 loop spans 17 amino acids. Germline V gene data show CDR1 as SGHVS and CDR2 as FNYEAQ. V gave up 2 bases and J gave up 2 bases, with 15 bases separating them. The CDR3 DNA is TGTGCCAGCAGCTTAAGATCCGCGGGGGTGACTAATGAAAAACTGTTTTTT. It translates to CASSLRSAGVTNEKLFF.

This chain links TRBV2 with TRBJ2-5; D remains unclear. CDR3 length: 11 amino acids. Germline CDR1 SNHLY, CDR2 FYNNEI. V was cut by 6 bases and J by 3 bases, with 5 bases left in between. In nucleotides, the CDR3 is TGTGCCAGCAGCGCGGAAGAGACCCAGTACTTC. Residues: CASSAEETQYF.

The chain links TRBV7-2 to TRBJ1-5, with TRBD1 as a possible D gene (5 bases). V gave up 3 bases and J gave up 6 bases, with 12 bases separating them. This CDR3 is built from 14 residues. Germline CDR1 is SGHTA and CDR2 is FQGNSA. The CDR3 sequence: CASSFGQGVQPQHF. CDR3 in DNA: TGTGCCAGCAGCTTTGGTCAGGGCGTTCAGCCCCAGCATTTT.

V and J are TRBV2 and TRBJ1-3; maybe TRBD1 (5 bases). V dropped 4 bases and J dropped 4 bases, with 11 bases sitting between them. Germline V gene data show CDR1 as SNHLY and CDR2 as FYNNEI. The CDR3 loop spans 14 amino acids. CDR3 bases: TGTGCCAGCAGTGCGGTCAGGGCCGGAAACACCATATATTTT. It codes for CASSAVRAGNTIYF.

Here the CDR3 DNA reads TGTGCCAGCAGTGAAAGACTAGGCAACTACGAGCAGTACTTC. Encoded protein: CASSERLGNYEQYF. The chain links TRBV6-1 to TRBJ2-7; D possibly corresponds to TRBD2 (6 bases). V lost 2 bases and J 3 bases, leaving 11 bases between the germline ends. This CDR3 is built from 14 residues. Per the germline V gene, CDR1 is MNHNS and CDR2 is SASEGT.

The chain couples TRBV29-1 to TRBJ1-1, with D unresolved. CDR1 is SQVTM and CDR2 is ANQGSEA in the germline V gene. The CDR3 runs 11 residues. The germline V and J ends were trimmed by 2 bases and 5 bases, with 6 bases remaining between them. Here the CDR3 reads CSVENGTEAFF. The DNA of the CDR3 is TGCAGCGTTGAAAACGGGACTGAAGCTTTCTTT.

V usage is TRBV28 and J usage is TRBJ1-4; 8 positions agree with TRBD1. The ends lost 4 bases at V and 8 bases at J; junction bases unmatched: 12. Germline CDR1 reads MDHEN; CDR2 reads SYDVKM. CDR3 length: 16 amino acids. The CDR3 coding sequence is TGTGCCAGCAGTTCCCCCGGACAGGGAATACAGGAAAAACTGTTTTTT. Protein product: CASSSPGQGIQEKLFF.

This rearrangement joins TRBV5-4 to TRBJ1-2; D is unresolved. CDR1 SGHNT and CDR2 YYREEE come from the germline V gene (reference sequence). The CDR3 consists of 15 residues. Trimming shortened V by 1 base and J by 3 bases, and 13 bases separated the two germline ends. CDR3 amino acids: CASSLYGRVDYGYTF. DNA for the CDR3: TGTGCCAGCAGCTTGTACGGTCGGGTGGACTATGGCTACACCTTC. Full variable domain (missing parts from reference TRBV5-4 and TRBJ1-2): ETGVTQSPTHLIKTRGQQVTLRCSSQSGHNTVSWYQQALGQGPQFIFQYYREEENGRGNFPPRFSGLQFPNYSSELNVNALELDDSALYLCASSLYGRVDYGYTFGSGTRLTVV.

This sequence joins TRBV10-1 and TRBJ2-2; TRBD1 aligns across 8 bases. The CDR3 is made up of 14 amino acids. CDR1 and CDR2 (germline): WNHNN, SYGVQD (reference sequence). Trimming at V came to 6 bases and at J to 5 bases, leaving 5 bases not matched to a gene. DNA of the CDR3: TGCGCCAGCAGCGGACAGGGTGGAACCGGGGAGCTGTTTTTT. It is translated as CASSGQGGTGELFF.

This chain uses TRBV7-9 with TRBJ2-7; 9 bases align to TRBD2. The CDR3 is 15 amino acids. J lost 3 bases, V lost 4 bases, and 7 bases had no gene match. CDR1 is SEHNR and CDR2 is FQNEAQ in the germline V gene (reference sequence). The CDR3 spells CASSSKSGGNYEQYF. CDR3 nucleotide sequence: TGTGCCAGCAGCTCAAAGAGCGGGGGGAACTACGAGCAGTACTTC.

The chain joins TRBV6-6 to TRBJ1-5; no reliable D call. Trimming took off 0 bases at V and 0 bases at J, with 9 bases between the two ends. CDR3 length: 16 residues. Germline V gives CDR1 MNHNY, CDR2 SVGAGI (reference sequence). For the CDR3, the DNA is TGTGCCAGCAGTTACTCCGGCGGGAATAGCAATCAGCCCCAGCATTTT. It encodes CASSYSGGNSNQPQHF.

V and J are TRBV7-9 and TRBJ1-4; D is unresolved. The V and J ends lost 5 bases and 8 bases respectively, with 12 bases between them. The CDR3 extends over 13 amino acids. CDR1 is SEHNR and CDR2 is FQNEAQ in the germline V gene (reference sequence). CDR3 in DNA: TGTGCCAGCAGCCTCGACCTGAGGGAAAAACTGTTTTTT. It encodes CASSLDLREKLFF.